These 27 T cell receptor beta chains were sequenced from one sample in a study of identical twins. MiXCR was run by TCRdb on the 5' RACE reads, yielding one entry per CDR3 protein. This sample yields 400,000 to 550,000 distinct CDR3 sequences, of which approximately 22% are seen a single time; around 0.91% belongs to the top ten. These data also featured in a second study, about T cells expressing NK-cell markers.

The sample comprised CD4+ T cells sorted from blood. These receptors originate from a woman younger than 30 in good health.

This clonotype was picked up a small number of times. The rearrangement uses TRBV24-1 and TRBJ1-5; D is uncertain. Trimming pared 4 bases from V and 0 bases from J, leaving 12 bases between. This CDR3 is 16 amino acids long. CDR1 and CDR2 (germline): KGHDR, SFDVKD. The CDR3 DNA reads TGTGCCACCAGTGAAGGGCGGAAAGATAGCAATCAGCCCCAGCATTTT. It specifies CATSEGRKDSNQPQHF.

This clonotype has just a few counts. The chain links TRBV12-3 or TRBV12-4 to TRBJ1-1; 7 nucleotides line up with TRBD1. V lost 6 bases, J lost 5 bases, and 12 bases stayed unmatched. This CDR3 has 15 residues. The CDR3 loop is CASSLQGGLRTEAFF. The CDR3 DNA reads TGTGCCAGCAGCCTTCAGGGGGGTCTCCGGACTGAAGCTTTCTTT.

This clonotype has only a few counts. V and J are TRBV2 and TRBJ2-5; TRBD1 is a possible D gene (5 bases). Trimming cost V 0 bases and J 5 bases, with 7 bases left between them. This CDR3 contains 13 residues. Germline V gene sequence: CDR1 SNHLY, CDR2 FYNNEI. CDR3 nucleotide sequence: TGTGCCAGCAGTGAAGCTCAGGGTGAGACCCAGTACTTC. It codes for CASSEAQGETQYF.

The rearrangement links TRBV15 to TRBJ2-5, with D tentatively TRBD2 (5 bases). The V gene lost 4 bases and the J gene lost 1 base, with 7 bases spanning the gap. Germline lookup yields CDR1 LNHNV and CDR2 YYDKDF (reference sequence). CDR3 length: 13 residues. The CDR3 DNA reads TGTGCCACCAGCAAGAGGGTCCAAGAGACCCAGTACTTC. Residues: CATSKRVQETQYF. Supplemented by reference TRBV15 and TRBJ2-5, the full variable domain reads DAMVIQNPRYQVTQFGKPVTLSCSQTLNHNVMYWYQQKSSQAPKLLFHYYDKDFNNEADTPDNFQSRRPNTSFCFLDIRSPGLGDTAMYLCATSKRVQETQYFGPGTRLLVL.

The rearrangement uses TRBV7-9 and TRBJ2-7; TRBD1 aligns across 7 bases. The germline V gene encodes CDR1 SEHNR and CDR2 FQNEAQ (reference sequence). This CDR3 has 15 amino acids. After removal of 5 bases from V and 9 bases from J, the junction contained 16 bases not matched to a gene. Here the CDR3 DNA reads TGTGCCAGCAGCCGGTTGACAGGGCGGATAAACCGGCAGTACTTC. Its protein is CASSRLTGRINRQYF.

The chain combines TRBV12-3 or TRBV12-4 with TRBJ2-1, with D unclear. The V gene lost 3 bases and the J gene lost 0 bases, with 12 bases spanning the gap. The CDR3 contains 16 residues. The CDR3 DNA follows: TGTGCCAGCAGTTTGAGGCACCTCCACTCCTACAATGAGCAGTTCTTC. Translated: CASSLRHLHSYNEQFF.

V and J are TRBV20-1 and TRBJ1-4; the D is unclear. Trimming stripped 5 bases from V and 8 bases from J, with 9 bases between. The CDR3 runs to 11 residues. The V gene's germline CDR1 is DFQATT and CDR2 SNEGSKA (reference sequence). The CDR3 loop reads CSASTGEKLFF. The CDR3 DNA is TGCAGTGCTTCAACGGGGGAAAAACTGTTTTTT.

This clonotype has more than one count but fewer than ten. CDR3 DNA sequence: TGTGCCAGTAGTACCGGGACAGACTATGGCTACACCTTC. Translated, it gives CASSTGTDYGYTF. This rearrangement joins TRBV19 to TRBJ1-2; TRBD1 aligns across 7 bases. Germline-derived CDR1 and CDR2 are LNHDA and SQIVND (reference sequence). The length of the CDR3 is 13 residues. J was trimmed by 3 bases and V by 4 bases; bases with no gene match: 2.

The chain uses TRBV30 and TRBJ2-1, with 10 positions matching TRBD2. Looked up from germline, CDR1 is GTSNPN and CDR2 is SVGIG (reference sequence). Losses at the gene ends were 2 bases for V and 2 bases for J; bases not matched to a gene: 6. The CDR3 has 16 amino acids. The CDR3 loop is CAWSSLSGRAYNEQFF. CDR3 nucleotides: TGTGCCTGGAGTTCCCTCAGCGGGAGGGCCTACAATGAGCAGTTCTTC.

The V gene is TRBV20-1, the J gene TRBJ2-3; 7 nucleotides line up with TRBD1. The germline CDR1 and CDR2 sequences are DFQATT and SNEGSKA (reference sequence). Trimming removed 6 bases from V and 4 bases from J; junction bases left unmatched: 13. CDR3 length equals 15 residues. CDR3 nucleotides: TGCAGTGCGGGGCATGGGGACAGAGGTCCAGATACGCAGTATTTT. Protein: CSAGHGDRGPDTQYF.

The CDR3 nucleotides read TGTGCCACCAGTGGTTCGGGCAATGAGCAGTTCTTC. Translated, it gives CATSGSGNEQFF. The rearrangement links TRBV24-1 to TRBJ2-1; D not certain. CDR1 is KGHDR, CDR2 SFDVKD, per germline. V was shortened by 5 bases and J by 6 bases, with 7 bases between the two germline ends. The CDR3 length is 12 residues.

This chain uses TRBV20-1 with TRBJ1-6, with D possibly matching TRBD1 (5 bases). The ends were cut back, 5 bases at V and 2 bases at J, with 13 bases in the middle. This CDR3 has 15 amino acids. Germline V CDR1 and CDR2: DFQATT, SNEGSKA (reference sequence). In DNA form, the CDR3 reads TGCAGTGCTGGGGCGGGGCTCGCCTATAATTCACCCCTCCACTTT. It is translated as CSAGAGLAYNSPLHF.

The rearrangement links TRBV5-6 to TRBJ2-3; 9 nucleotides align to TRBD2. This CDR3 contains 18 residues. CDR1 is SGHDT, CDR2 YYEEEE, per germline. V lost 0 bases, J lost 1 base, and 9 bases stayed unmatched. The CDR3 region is CASSLVGSGGVGTDTQYF. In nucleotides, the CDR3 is TGTGCCAGCAGCTTGGTGGGTAGCGGGGGCGTTGGCACAGATACGCAGTATTTT.

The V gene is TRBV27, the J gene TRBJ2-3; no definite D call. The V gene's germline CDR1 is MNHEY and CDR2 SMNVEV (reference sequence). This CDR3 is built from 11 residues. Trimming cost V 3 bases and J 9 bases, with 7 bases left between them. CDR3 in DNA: TGTGCCAGCAGTTTTATGCGAACGCAGTATTTT. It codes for CASSFMRTQYF.

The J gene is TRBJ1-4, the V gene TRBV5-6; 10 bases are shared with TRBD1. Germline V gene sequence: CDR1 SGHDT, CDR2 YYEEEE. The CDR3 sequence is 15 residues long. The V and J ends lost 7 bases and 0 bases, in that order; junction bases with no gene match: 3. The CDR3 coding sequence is TGTGCCAGCCGGACAGGGGGAACAACTAATGAAAAACTGTTTTTT. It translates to CASRTGGTTNEKLFF.

CDR3 loop: CASSLIPLTSGVGRLYF. CDR3 sequence (DNA): TGCGCCAGCAGCTTGATCCCGCTGACTAGCGGGGTTGGGCGGCTGTACTTC. This chain uses TRBV5-1 with TRBJ2-7; 11 bases map to TRBD2. In germline, CDR1 is SGHRS, CDR2 YFSETQ. Trimming at V came to 1 base and at J to 12 bases, leaving 18 bases not matched to a gene. The CDR3 spans 17 residues.

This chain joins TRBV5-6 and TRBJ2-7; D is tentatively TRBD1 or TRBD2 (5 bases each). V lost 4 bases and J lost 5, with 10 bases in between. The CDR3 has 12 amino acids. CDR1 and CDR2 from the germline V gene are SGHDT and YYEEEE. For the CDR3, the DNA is TGTGCCAGCAGCGAGAGGGGCCACGAGCAGTACTTC. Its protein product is CASSERGHEQYF.

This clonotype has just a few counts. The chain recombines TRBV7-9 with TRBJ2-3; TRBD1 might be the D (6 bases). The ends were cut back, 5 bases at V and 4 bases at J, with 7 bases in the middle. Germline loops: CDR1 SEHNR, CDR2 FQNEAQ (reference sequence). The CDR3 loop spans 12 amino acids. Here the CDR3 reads CASSRQADTQYF. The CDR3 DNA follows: TGTGCCAGCAGCCGACAGGCAGATACGCAGTATTTT.

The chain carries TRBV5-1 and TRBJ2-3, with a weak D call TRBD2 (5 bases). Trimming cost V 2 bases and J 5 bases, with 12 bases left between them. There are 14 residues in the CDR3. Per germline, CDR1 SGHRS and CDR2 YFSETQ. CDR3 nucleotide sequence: TGCGCCAGCAGCTTCAGTCCCGGGGAAGATACGCAGTATTTT. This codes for CASSFSPGEDTQYF.

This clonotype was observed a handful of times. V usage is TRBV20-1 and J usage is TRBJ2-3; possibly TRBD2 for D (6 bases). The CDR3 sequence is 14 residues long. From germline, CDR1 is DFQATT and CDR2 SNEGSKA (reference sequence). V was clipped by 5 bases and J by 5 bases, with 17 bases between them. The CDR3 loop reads CSARGGAGRDTQYF. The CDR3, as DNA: TGCAGTGCTCGGGGCGGGGCCGGTAGAGATACGCAGTATTTT.

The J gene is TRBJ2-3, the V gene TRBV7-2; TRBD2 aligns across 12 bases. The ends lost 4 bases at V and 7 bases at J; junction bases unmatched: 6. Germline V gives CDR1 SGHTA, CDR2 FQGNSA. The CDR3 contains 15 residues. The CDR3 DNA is TGTGCCAGCAGCTCAACTAGCGGGGGGTCGCATACGCAGTATTTT. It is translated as CASSSTSGGSHTQYF.

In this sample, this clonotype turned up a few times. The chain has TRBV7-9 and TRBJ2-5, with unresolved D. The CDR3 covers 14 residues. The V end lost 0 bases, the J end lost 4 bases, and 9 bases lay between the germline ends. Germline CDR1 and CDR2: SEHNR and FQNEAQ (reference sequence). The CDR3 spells CASSLAQSGETQYF. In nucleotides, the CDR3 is TGTGCCAGCAGCTTAGCGCAATCAGGAGAGACCCAGTACTTC.

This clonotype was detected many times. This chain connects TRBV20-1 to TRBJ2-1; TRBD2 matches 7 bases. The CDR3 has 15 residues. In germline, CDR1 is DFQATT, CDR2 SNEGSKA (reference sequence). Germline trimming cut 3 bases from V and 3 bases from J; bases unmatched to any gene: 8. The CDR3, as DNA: TGCAGTGCTAGTCCGCTAGCGGTCGACTACAATGAGCAGTTCTTC. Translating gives CSASPLAVDYNEQFF.

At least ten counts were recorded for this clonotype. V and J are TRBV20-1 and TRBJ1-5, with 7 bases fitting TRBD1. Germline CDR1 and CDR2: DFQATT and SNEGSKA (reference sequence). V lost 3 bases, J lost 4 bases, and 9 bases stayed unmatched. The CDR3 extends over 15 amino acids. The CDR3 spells CSARTGFSYNQPQHF. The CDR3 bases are TGCAGTGCTAGGACAGGGTTTTCGTATAATCAGCCCCAGCATTTT.

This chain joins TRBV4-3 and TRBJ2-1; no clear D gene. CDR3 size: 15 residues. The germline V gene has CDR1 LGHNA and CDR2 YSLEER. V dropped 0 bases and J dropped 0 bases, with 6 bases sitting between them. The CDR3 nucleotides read TGCGCCAGCAGCCAAGATGTGGGCTCCTACAATGAGCAGTTCTTC. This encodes CASSQDVGSYNEQFF.

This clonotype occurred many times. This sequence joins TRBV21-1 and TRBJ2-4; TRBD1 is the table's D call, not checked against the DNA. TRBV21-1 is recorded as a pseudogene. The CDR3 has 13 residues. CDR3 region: CASSFPGRGIQYF. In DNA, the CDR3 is TGTGCCAGCAGCTTTCCCGGCCGGGGCATTCAGTACTTC.

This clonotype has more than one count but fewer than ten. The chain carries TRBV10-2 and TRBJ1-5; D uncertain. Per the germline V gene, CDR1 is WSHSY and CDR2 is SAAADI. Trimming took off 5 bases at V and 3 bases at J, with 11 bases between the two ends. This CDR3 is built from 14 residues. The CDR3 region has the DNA TGCGCCAGCAGTCGCTGGCAGGCCAATCAGCCCCAGCATTTT. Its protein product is CASSRWQANQPQHF.